The T cell receptor (beta chain) under discussion was sequenced for a study of CXCR3-negative and CXCR3-positive naive CD8 T cells. Per germline, CDR1 MNHNY and CDR2 SVGAGI (reference sequence). The CDR3 runs to 14 residues. To note about this clonotype: The antigen is undetermined.

Study-wide results and limits: After cryopreservation, CXCR3 expression dropped partially; most assays used fresh PBMCs. Higher TRB CDR3 hydrophobicity marked CXCR3-positive naive cells relative to CXCR3-negative naive cells. Each naive subset displayed comparably high diversity, whereas memory CD8+ cells displayed much lower diversity.

Researchers prepared the TRB cDNA libraries using 5' RACE with UMI labels. Following a re-call of the 5' RACE reads, TCRdb has one entry per CDR3 protein and lacks DNA. The table lists fewer than 60,000 distinct CDR3 sequences, with over 1.2% in the top ten. This receptor was identified in a human donor in good health. Some clones in this sample may be carry-over from other donors' samples. The chain links TRBV6-6 to TRBJ2-2. The sequenced sample was naive CXCR3- CD8+ T cells from blood. Described subset: CD45RO-CCR7+CD27+CD95- naive CD8+ T cells lacking CXCR3 (TNR3-). CDR3 amino acids: CASSYSHVAGELFF.